These 23 T cell receptor beta chains were sequenced from one sample in a study of shared clonotypes between healthy human individuals. Some clones are missing from TCRdb's copy, which holds only in-frame ones; the method was immunoSEQ multiplex PCR. The sample includes 1.5 million to 2.5 million clones, about 95% of them seen just once. Naive CD8 cells lacked CD45RO, underwent positive selection for CCR7 and left out terminally differentiated effector memory CD45RA+ cells. The sequenced material came from naive CD8+ T cells sorted from blood. The receptors were sampled from a man aged 18-30 years in good health.

This chain links TRBV15 with TRBJ2-7, with 9 nucleotides matching TRBD1. V trimming: 4 bases; J trimming: 6 bases; junction bases outside the gene matches: 7. Germline V gene lookup returns CDR1 LNHNV and CDR2 YYDKDF (reference sequence). CDR3 size: 14 residues. The DNA of the CDR3 is TGTGCCACCAGCACCCGGACAGGGGAGCGCGAGCAGTACTTC. Translating gives CATSTRTGEREQYF.

The chain links TRBV27 to TRBJ1-5; no clear D. Per the germline V gene, CDR1 is MNHEY and CDR2 is SMNVEV (reference sequence). This CDR3 comprises 13 residues. Trimming took off 4 bases at V and 3 bases at J, with 7 bases between the two ends. CDR3 sequence (DNA): TGTGCCAGCAGTTACCGGTTCAATCAGCCCCAGCATTTT. It translates to CASSYRFNQPQHF.

The chain employs TRBV7-9 and TRBJ2-1; TRBD2 agrees at 11 bases. This CDR3 spans 17 amino acids. The V and J ends lost 4 bases and 8 bases, in that order; junction bases with no gene match: 13. In germline, CDR1 is SEHNR, CDR2 FQNEAQ (reference sequence). For the CDR3, the DNA is TGTGCCAGCAGCTCTATACTAGCGGGAGACGGGGGCGATGAGCAGTTCTTC. Its protein product is CASSSILAGDGGDEQFF.

The chain uses TRBV28 and TRBJ2-5; D is undetermined. The CDR3 spans 14 residues. V dropped 5 bases and J dropped 6 bases, with 16 bases sitting between them. Germline V lookup: CDR1 MDHEN, CDR2 SYDVKM. CDR3 protein: CASSALTEFQTQYF. In DNA, the CDR3 is TGTGCCAGCAGTGCTCTAACGGAGTTCCAGACCCAGTACTTC.

This sequence joins TRBV13 and TRBJ2-7; 8 bases fit TRBD1. Looked up from germline, CDR1 is PRHDT and CDR2 is FYEKMQ (reference sequence). J was trimmed by 3 bases and V by 5 bases; bases with no gene match: 6. The CDR3 contains 14 residues. The DNA for the CDR3 is TGTGCCAGCAGCCCCTCGGACAGGGACTACGAGCAGTACTTC. It yields the protein CASSPSDRDYEQYF. The full variable domain, completed using reference TRBV13 and TRBJ2-7, is AAGVIQSPRHLIKEKRETATLKCYPIPRHDTVYWYQQGPGQDPQFLISFYEKMQSDKGSIPDRFSAQQFSDYHSELNMSSLELGDSALYFCASSPSDRDYEQYFGPGTRLTVT.

The V gene is TRBV11-2, the J gene TRBJ2-7; 9 nucleotides agree with TRBD1. V lost 1 base, J lost 3 bases, and 4 bases stayed unmatched. The length of the CDR3 is 15 residues. Looked up from germline, CDR1 is SGHAT and CDR2 is FQNNGV. As DNA, the CDR3 is TGTGCCAGCAGCTTAGGGGTGACAGGGGGCTACGAGCAGTACTTC. As protein: CASSLGVTGGYEQYF.

The V call is TRBV5-4, the J call TRBJ2-7; D may correspond to TRBD1 or TRBD2 (5 bases each). V lost 6 bases to trimming and J lost 0 bases, with 16 bases between them. The germline CDR1 and CDR2 sequences are SGHNT and YYREEE (reference sequence). This CDR3 comprises 15 residues. The CDR3 reads CASTDSGLTSYEQYF. The CDR3, as DNA: TGTGCCAGCACCGACAGCGGACTTACCTCCTACGAGCAGTACTTC.

This chain links TRBV5-6 with TRBJ1-1; a possible D gene is TRBD1 (6 bases). CDR3 length equals 12 residues. V was shortened by 4 bases and J by 7 bases, with 11 bases between the two germline ends. Germline V gives CDR1 SGHDT, CDR2 YYEEEE. The CDR3 loop is CASSVMDSEAFF. In nucleotides, the CDR3 is TGTGCCAGCAGCGTGATGGACAGTGAAGCTTTCTTT. Full variable domain (missing parts from reference TRBV5-6 and TRBJ1-1): DAGVTQSPTHLIKTRGQQVTLRCSPKSGHDTVSWYQQALGQGPQFIFQYYEEEERQRGNFPDRFSGHQFPNYSSELNVNALLLGDSALYLCASSVMDSEAFFGQGTRLTVV.

Written as DNA, the CDR3 is TGTGCCAGCAGTGGGACAGGGCTTTTGTACGAGCAGTACTTC. This codes for CASSGTGLLYEQYF. This chain joins TRBV6-6 and TRBJ2-7; 9 bases fit TRBD1. Losses at the gene ends were 5 bases for V and 4 bases for J; bases not matched to a gene: 6. The CDR3 totals 14 residues. CDR1 is MNHNY, CDR2 SVGAGI, per germline (reference sequence).

This chain uses TRBV5-4 with TRBJ2-7; the D gene is possibly TRBD1 (6 bases). Trimming pared 3 bases from V and 3 bases from J, leaving 13 bases between. Looked up from germline, CDR1 is SGHNT and CDR2 is YYREEE (reference sequence). This CDR3 has 14 residues. The CDR3 bases are TGTGCCAGCAGCTCCCGGGACAATCTCTACGAGCAGTACTTC. Translated, it gives CASSSRDNLYEQYF.

V usage is TRBV27 and J usage is TRBJ1-2; D is uncertain. V lost 5 bases and J lost 0, with 16 bases in between. This CDR3 contains 16 residues. Germline-derived CDR1 and CDR2 are MNHEY and SMNVEV (reference sequence). The CDR3 reads CASSLSPGHSNYGYTF. For the CDR3, the DNA is TGTGCCAGCAGTCTCTCCCCGGGCCACTCTAACTATGGCTACACCTTC.

The chain uses TRBV7-9 and TRBJ2-5; D remains ambiguous. The germline CDR1 and CDR2 sequences are SEHNR and FQNEAQ (reference sequence). The length of the CDR3 is 14 residues. V lost 1 base and J 3 bases, leaving 9 bases between the germline ends. CDR3 in amino acids: CASSLEKIEETQYF. CDR3 nucleotide sequence: TGTGCCAGCAGCTTAGAAAAGATCGAAGAGACCCAGTACTTC. The variable domain in full, completed from reference TRBV7-9 and TRBJ2-5, reads DTGVSQNPRHKITKRGQNVTFRCDPISEHNRLYWYRQTLGQGPEFLTYFQNEAQLEKSRLLSDRFSAERPKGSFSTLEIQRTEQGDSAMYLCASSLEKIEETQYFGPGTRLLVL.

The V and J genes are TRBV27 and TRBJ2-3; D gene uncertain. The ends were cut back, 3 bases at V and 5 bases at J, with 12 bases in the middle. This CDR3 has 14 residues. Germline V gives CDR1 MNHEY, CDR2 SMNVEV (reference sequence). The CDR3 is CASSFLQLVDTQYF. For the CDR3, the DNA is TGTGCCAGCAGTTTCTTGCAATTGGTAGATACGCAGTATTTT.

The genes are TRBV7-9 and TRBJ2-7; 8 nucleotides agree with TRBD1. This CDR3 region has 17 residues. Trimming took 5 bases from V and 3 from J; bases not matched to a gene: 15. Looked up from germline, CDR1 is SEHNR and CDR2 is FQNEAQ (reference sequence). CDR3 in amino acids: CASSAKKFGTGLYEQYF. CDR3 in DNA: TGTGCCAGCAGCGCAAAAAAGTTCGGGACAGGACTCTACGAGCAGTACTTC.

The V and J genes are TRBV16 and TRBJ1-5; D uncertain. The V and J ends lost 2 bases and 2 bases respectively, with 16 bases between them. The CDR3 loop spans 17 amino acids. Germline V gene sequence: CDR1 KGHSY, CDR2 FQNENV. CDR3 coding DNA: TGTGCCAGCAGCCAAAACGACGTGGGGTGGGGCAATCAGCCCCAGCATTTT. Translating it yields CASSQNDVGWGNQPQHF. The full variable domain, rest sourced from reference TRBV16 and TRBJ1-5, is GEEVAQTPKHLVRGEGQKAKLYCAPIKGHSYVFWYQQVLKNEFKFLISFQNENVFDETGMPKERFSAKCLPNSPCSLEIQATKLEDSAVYFCASSQNDVGWGNQPQHFGDGTRLSIL.

The chain employs TRBV27 and TRBJ2-4, with 7 bases lining up with TRBD2. V trimming: 4 bases; J trimming: 6 bases; junction bases outside the gene matches: 6. This CDR3 has 14 residues. Per the germline V gene, CDR1 is MNHEY and CDR2 is SMNVEV (reference sequence). The chain's CDR3 is CASSSSGLGNIQYF. The DNA for the CDR3 is TGTGCCAGCAGTTCTAGCGGACTCGGAAACATTCAGTACTTC.

This clone was detected once. The chain is built from TRBV7-2 and TRBJ2-2; either TRBD1 or TRBD2 may supply D (5 bases each). Germline V gene lookup returns CDR1 SGHTA and CDR2 FQGNSA. The germline V and J ends were trimmed by 5 bases and 9 bases, with 25 bases remaining between them. This CDR3 has 17 amino acids. In DNA, the CDR3 is TGTGCCAGCAGCGCGTTGGGGACGACGCGACCTCACCGGGAGCTGTTTTTT. Amino acid sequence: CASSALGTTRPHRELFF.

This clone has just a few counts. The chain has TRBV27 and TRBJ2-2; 8 nucleotides line up with TRBD2. The CDR3 runs 16 residues. With V trimmed by 4 bases and J by 3 bases, 7 bases remained unmatched. Looked up from germline, CDR1 is MNHEY and CDR2 is SMNVEV (reference sequence). CDR3 in DNA: TGTGCCAGCAGTTCCCCGACTAGCGTATACACCGGGGAGCTGTTTTTT. Its translation is CASSSPTSVYTGELFF.

The V call is TRBV7-8, the J call TRBJ2-7; tentatively, D is TRBD1 or TRBD2 (7 bases each). Trimming stripped 10 bases from V and 5 bases from J, with 27 bases between. Germline V lookup: CDR1 SGHVS, CDR2 FQNEAQ. The CDR3 consists of 16 residues. The CDR3 loop reads CATSGGGFGIWDEQYF. The CDR3 region has the DNA TGTGCCACCTCAGGGGGGGGCTTCGGTATTTGGGACGAGCAGTACTTC.

Details on this clone: The identical CDR3 is also encoded by other nucleotide sequences in the sample. The chain is built from TRBV5-4 and TRBJ2-7; D may correspond to TRBD1 or TRBD2 (5 bases each). Per the germline V gene, CDR1 is SGHNT and CDR2 is YYREEE (reference sequence). V gave up 1 base and J gave up 1 base, with 9 bases separating them. There are 14 residues in the CDR3. The CDR3 DNA reads as TGTGCCAGCAGCTTGTGGGACGGATCCTACGAGCAGTACTTC. Protein sequence: CASSLWDGSYEQYF.

The DNA of the CDR3 is TGTGCCAGTGGAGGACATTTTCGGGAGCAGTACTTC. Encoded protein: CASGGHFREQYF. V usage is TRBV5-6 and J usage is TRBJ2-7; either TRBD1 or TRBD2 may fit D (5 bases each). The CDR3 has 12 amino acids. Germline V gives CDR1 SGHDT, CDR2 YYEEEE. V lost 8 bases, J lost 7 bases, and 16 bases lay in between.

V usage is TRBV28 and J usage is TRBJ2-1; possible D gene TRBD2, 5 bases. Trimming removed 2 bases from V and 10 bases from J, with 27 bases in between. The CDR3 loop spans 18 amino acids. Per germline, CDR1 MDHEN and CDR2 SYDVKM. CDR3 sequence reads: CASSLPIFVEEQGGEQFF. The DNA of the CDR3 is TGTGCCAGCAGTTTACCGATTTTTGTTGAGGAACAAGGAGGAGAGCAGTTCTTC.

The chain uses TRBV6-1 and TRBJ2-2, with a tentative D call TRBD1 (6 bases). CDR1 MNHNS and CDR2 SASEGT come from the germline V gene. The CDR3 is 14 amino acids. Trimming took 7 bases from V and 5 from J, leaving 14 bases between them. The CDR3 bases are TGTGCCAGCAAGGCCTACAGGGAGACCGGGGAGCTGTTTTTT. It yields the protein CASKAYRETGELFF.